The present TCR beta chain was sequenced within a study of blood T cell repertoires in COVID-19. Study at large: Samples taken during acute and convalescent COVID-19 were collected in the United States, Italy and Spain.

Methods used by the authors: Scientists estimated how many nucleated cells there were by amplifying reference gene primers. Here immunoSEQ multiplex PCR was the method, and the copy in TCRdb shows in-frame clones only, minus some. The DNA was the basis for D and trimming; V, J and clone size are from that table. Of over 350,000 clones in the sample, roughly 89% are singletons; the top ten hold around 10%. The cohort comprised adults aged about 18 to 100 years residing in 20 to 25 US areas. This CDR3 contains 13 residues. The ends were cut back, 0 bases at V and 3 bases at J, with 5 bases in the middle. Germline assignment: CDR1 KGHSH and CDR2 LQKENI.

The TCR comes from a woman between 50 and 59 years old who had recovered from COVID-19. Input material: PBMCs or T cells enriched from blood (not recorded which). The chain uses TRBV18 and TRBJ2-5; D uncertain. The CDR3 region is CASSPPLKETQYF. The CDR3 region has the DNA TGTGCCAGCTCACCACCCTTAAAAGAGACCCAGTACTTC. The complete variable domain, with remaining parts taken from reference TRBV18 and TRBJ2-5, reads NAGVMQNPRHLVRRRGQEARLRCSPMKGHSHVYWYRQLPEEGLKFMVYLQKENIIDESGMPKERFSAEFPKEGPSILRIQQVVRGDSAAYFCASSPPLKETQYFGPGTRLLVL.